This T cell receptor (beta chain) was sequenced for a study of CD8+ T cells in alopecia areata. Following extraction, RNA underwent reverse transcription to cDNA, which served as the sequencing template. Method: immunoSEQ multiplex PCR; TCRdb's copy keeps in-frame clones and lacks some. Among more than 200,000 clones listed, 64% were seen once. Treatment of the sample: oral pan-JAK inhibitor, 5-10 mg twice daily. Lesional scalp tissue (obtained by punch biopsy) and peripheral blood were collected from alopecia areata patients. Notes on this clone: Antigen unknown.

This CDR3 has 17 residues. CDR1 and CDR2 from the germline V gene are LGHNA and YSLEER. V lost 2 bases to trimming and J lost 2 bases, with 17 bases between them. The study's findings and limits: Sequencing of scalp samples also includes resident alphabeta T cells from normal skin. Among the 100 top clones, expanded CD8+ clones, like scalp clonality, were significantly decreased by tofacitinib.

The rearrangement uses TRBV4-3 and TRBJ2-3; TRBD2 is a possible D gene (5 bases). The input for sequencing was CD4+ T cells sorted from blood, taken at week 4, from a patient treated with tofacitinib. The TCR comes from a human donor with alopecia areata. CDR3 region: CASSQTLLGAPTDTQYF. The CDR3 DNA reads TGCGCCAGCAGCCAAACTCTCTTGGGAGCTCCCACAGATACGCAGTATTTT.